The 31 T cell receptor beta chains below all came from one sample that was sequenced in a study of cytomegalovirus exposure and HLA in healthy donors (dated by TCRdb to about 2017). Library prep was done by the immunoSEQ multiplex PCR assay. For the multiplex PCR, a mixture combining 60 forward primers for TCR Vbeta segments and 13 reverse primers for TCR Jbeta segments was used. This immuneACCESS table, as held by TCRdb, lists in-frame sequences with V and J called but not all clones. Of the missing ones, under half trace to an unresolved V gene in checked studies; the others have no known cause. Within this sample are about 150,000 clones, with 70% to 80% of them counted one time only. The ten largest clonotypes hold 3% to 4% of the sample. The sequencing sample was made of PBMCs. Receptors originate from a human donor in good health.

Notes on this clone: Other DNA sequences from this sample encode an identical CDR3 as well. The chain employs TRBV30 and TRBJ1-1, with a tentative D call TRBD1 (6 bases). V gave up 0 bases and J gave up 7 bases, with 6 bases separating them. The length of the CDR3 is 11 residues. Germline V gene sequence: CDR1 GTSNPN, CDR2 SVGIG (reference sequence). In DNA form, the CDR3 reads TGTGCCTGGAGTGTAGGGGGTGAAGCTTTCTTT. Protein: CAWSVGGEAFF.

The chain carries TRBV19 and TRBJ2-7; possible D gene TRBD2, 6 bases. This CDR3 has 12 residues. With 2 bases removed from V and 6 bases from J, the gap between germline ends came to 8 bases. Per the germline V gene, CDR1 is LNHDA and CDR2 is SQIVND (reference sequence). The CDR3 loop is CASSITGGEQYF. The CDR3 bases are TGTGCCAGTAGTATAACCGGGGGCGAGCAGTACTTC.

The V and J genes are TRBV2 and TRBJ2-7, with 8 bases fitting TRBD2. This CDR3 spans 14 amino acids. With 6 bases clipped from V and 2 bases from J, the junction kept 6 bases outside the gene matches. Per germline, CDR1 SNHLY and CDR2 FYNNEI. CDR3 region: CASRGGLVTYEQYF. CDR3 nucleotides: TGTGCCAGCAGGGGGGGACTAGTAACCTACGAGCAGTACTTC.

This chain uses TRBV5-5 with TRBJ2-5; possible D gene TRBD2, 5 bases. The V gene's germline CDR1 is SGHKS and CDR2 YYEKEE (reference sequence). The ends were cut back, 3 bases at V and 5 bases at J, with 17 bases in the middle. There are 15 residues in the CDR3. The CDR3 DNA sequence: TGTGCCAGCAGCTCTGAGGACCGGAGAGGGGAGACCCAGTACTTC. Translation gives CASSSEDRRGETQYF.

CDR3 residues: CASRSYNEQFF. The CDR3, as DNA: TGTGCCAGCAGGAGTTACAATGAGCAGTTCTTC. This rearrangement joins TRBV6-5 to TRBJ2-1; D call uncertain. Trimming cost V 6 bases and J 4 bases, with 4 bases left between them. The length of the CDR3 is 11 residues. From germline, CDR1 is MNHEY and CDR2 SVGAGI.

This chain uses TRBV19 with TRBJ1-4, with a weak D call TRBD1 (6 bases). This CDR3 comprises 15 residues. Germline CDR1 is LNHDA and CDR2 is SQIVND (reference sequence). V lost 7 bases and J lost 3, with 15 bases in between. CDR3 DNA sequence: TGTGCCAGTACCCCAATGACAGGAGCTAATGAAAAACTGTTTTTT. Amino acids: CASTPMTGANEKLFF.

This clone was detected only a few times. The genes are TRBV10-2 and TRBJ1-2; TRBD1 aligns across 10 bases. The CDR3 spans 16 residues. Germline CDR1 is WSHSY and CDR2 is SAAADI. The V segment lost 5 bases and the J segment 1 base; nucleotides outside the gene matches: 7. The CDR3 sequence is CASSHDRGRVNYGYTF. The CDR3 nucleotides read TGCGCCAGCAGTCACGACAGGGGGCGGGTTAACTATGGCTACACCTTC.

The sample holds a few counts of this clone. The V call is TRBV9, the J call TRBJ2-6; 10 bases agree with TRBD2. CDR3 length equals 19 residues. Germline lookup yields CDR1 SGDLS and CDR2 YYNGEE. V dropped 0 bases and J dropped 3; count of bases not matched to a gene: 9. This CDR3 is CASSVGAGGPGSGANVLTF. CDR3 coding DNA: TGTGCCAGCAGCGTAGGAGCGGGAGGGCCCGGGAGTGGGGCCAACGTCCTGACTTTC.

With regard to this clone: The sample holds other DNA sequences that translate to the same CDR3. The genes are TRBV19 and TRBJ2-5; D is perhaps TRBD2 (5 bases). The germline V and J ends were trimmed by 5 bases and 5 bases, with 6 bases remaining between them. Germline CDR1 LNHDA, CDR2 SQIVND (reference sequence). The CDR3 loop spans 11 amino acids. The CDR3 here is CASSSGETQYF. The CDR3 DNA reads TGTGCCAGTAGTTCGGGGGAGACCCAGTACTTC.

Worth noting for this clone: A read error may account for a junction end that differs from germline. This sequence joins TRBV2 and TRBJ2-1; D gene uncertain. Germline V CDR1 and CDR2: SNHLY, FYNNEI. CDR3 length: 15 amino acids. The CDR3 sequence is CASNAPGLSHNEQFF. The DNA of the CDR3 is TGTGCCAGCAATGCTCCGGGTCTCTCCCACAATGAGCAGTTCTTC.

The chain employs TRBV25-1 and TRBJ1-5; D is unresolved. V was shortened by 3 bases and J by 3 bases, with 9 bases between the two germline ends. CDR1 is MGHDK, CDR2 SYGVNS, per germline. This CDR3 region has 14 residues. The CDR3 here is CASSEQQSNQPQHF. The CDR3 bases are TGTGCCAGCAGTGAGCAACAGTCCAATCAGCCCCAGCATTTT.

This sequence joins TRBV2 and TRBJ1-1; possibly TRBD1 for D (5 bases). The CDR3 spans 14 residues. The V gene's germline CDR1 is SNHLY and CDR2 FYNNEI. Trimming removed 6 bases at V and 5 bases at J, with 16 bases between. CDR3 nucleotides: TGTGCCAGCAGGAGGACACTCCTGGGGACTGAAGCTTTCTTT. This sequence encodes CASRRTLLGTEAFF.

The rearrangement links TRBV29-1 to TRBJ2-5; 9 bases align to TRBD2. CDR3 length equals 15 residues. J was trimmed by 4 bases and V by 4 bases; bases with no gene match: 10. CDR1 is SQVTM and CDR2 is ANQGSEA in the germline V gene. The CDR3 coding sequence is TGCAGCGTTGTGGTTTGGCTAGCGGGGAGAGAGACCCAGTACTTC. This encodes CSVVVWLAGRETQYF.

The chain uses TRBV2 and TRBJ1-4, with D hard to call. Germline V CDR1 and CDR2: SNHLY, FYNNEI. CDR3 length equals 12 residues. With 2 bases removed from V and 8 bases from J, the gap between germline ends came to 6 bases. The CDR3 DNA reads as TGTGCCAGCAGTGAAATAATAGAAAAACTGTTTTTT. It translates to CASSEIIEKLFF.

This sequence joins TRBV15 and TRBJ2-1; TRBD2 aligns across 7 bases. Germline V gene sequence: CDR1 LNHNV, CDR2 YYDKDF (reference sequence). The CDR3 is 14 residues long. The J segment lost 7 bases and the V segment lost 0 bases, leaving 3 bases of the junction unmatched. The CDR3: CATSRDWDYNEQFF. In nucleotides, the CDR3 is TGTGCCACCAGCAGAGATTGGGACTATAATGAGCAGTTCTTC.

The V gene is TRBV7-9, the J gene TRBJ2-5, with 8 bases aligning to TRBD2. Trimming cost V 7 bases and J 2 bases; bases outside gene matches: 9. Germline CDR1 SEHNR, CDR2 FQNEAQ (reference sequence). The CDR3 has 15 amino acids. The CDR3 sequence is CASTYSGGLQETQYF. The DNA for the CDR3 is TGTGCCAGCACCTATTCGGGAGGGCTTCAAGAGACCCAGTACTTC.

CDR3 DNA: TGTGCCAGCAGACCGACAGAAATAACCGGGGAGCTGTTTTTT. It yields the protein CASRPTEITGELFF. The rearrangement joins TRBV7-9 to TRBJ2-2; possible D gene TRBD1, 5 bases. V was clipped by 6 bases and J by 5 bases, with 13 bases between them. Germline CDR1 reads SEHNR; CDR2 reads FQNEAQ (reference sequence). The CDR3 spans 14 residues.

The chain couples TRBV10-2 to TRBJ2-7; 8 bases line up with TRBD1. This CDR3 region has 14 residues. V trimming: 6 bases; J trimming: 3 bases; junction bases outside the gene matches: 7. In germline, CDR1 is WSHSY, CDR2 SAAADI. Here the CDR3 DNA reads TGCGCCAGCAGCGGACAGGGTGGCGGCTACGAGCAGTACTTC. Its protein product is CASSGQGGGYEQYF.

In this sample, this clone turned up a few times. The rearrangement joins TRBV7-9 to TRBJ2-7; 7 positions agree with TRBD1. The junction had 6 bases not matched to a gene; V was cut back by 5 bases and J by 2 bases. The CDR3 covers 14 residues. CDR1 is SEHNR and CDR2 is FQNEAQ in the germline V gene (reference sequence). CDR3: CASSLQDRTYEQYF. In DNA, the CDR3 is TGTGCCAGCAGCCTACAGGACAGGACCTACGAGCAGTACTTC.

This clone appeared once. The chain joins TRBV27 to TRBJ2-7, with D tentatively TRBD1 (6 bases). This CDR3 has 13 amino acids. The ends were cut back, 0 bases at V and 3 bases at J, with 6 bases in the middle. The germline CDR1 and CDR2 sequences are MNHEY and SMNVEV (reference sequence). The CDR3 loop is CASSLSGGYEQYF. Here the CDR3 DNA reads TGTGCCAGCAGTTTATCAGGGGGCTACGAGCAGTACTTC.

The genes are TRBV11-2 and TRBJ2-1; TRBD1 matches 8 bases. CDR1 is SGHAT, CDR2 FQNNGV, per germline. The CDR3 extends over 15 amino acids. The V gene end was trimmed by 5 bases and the J gene end by 10 bases; junction bases not matched to a gene: 13. The CDR3 nucleotides are TGTGCCAGCAGCCCTCTACCGGACAGGGTGGGGGAGCAGTTCTTC. Protein product: CASSPLPDRVGEQFF. The full variable domain, rest sourced from reference TRBV11-2 and TRBJ2-1, is EAGVAQSPRYKIIEKRQSVAFWCNPISGHATLYWYQQILGQGPKLLIQFQNNGVVDDSQLPKDRFSAERLKGVDSTLKIQPAKLEDSAVYLCASSPLPDRVGEQFFGPGTRLTVL.

This chain joins TRBV30 and TRBJ2-3, with a weak D call TRBD2 (6 bases). V was cut by 1 base and J by 11 bases, with 13 bases left in between. Looked up from germline, CDR1 is GTSNPN and CDR2 is SVGIG (reference sequence). The CDR3 totals 12 residues. In DNA, the CDR3 is TGTGCCTGGAGTGGGTCGGGGGAGGAGCAGTATTTT. It codes for CAWSGSGEEQYF.

V gene TRBV14 combines with J gene TRBJ1-1; 8 bases match TRBD1. The trim removed 7 bases at V and 5 bases at J, leaving 18 bases unmatched. This CDR3 has 17 residues. Germline V gives CDR1 SGHDN, CDR2 FVKESK. CDR3 sequence reads: CASNRDRPFKELTEAFF. CDR3 DNA: TGTGCCAGCAACAGGGACAGGCCCTTTAAGGAATTAACTGAAGCTTTCTTT. The full variable domain, completed using reference TRBV14 and TRBJ1-1, is EAGVTQFPSHSVIEKGQTVTLRCDPISGHDNLYWYRRVMGKEIKFLLHFVKESKQDESGMPNNRFLAERTGGTYSTLKVQPAELEDSGVYFCASNRDRPFKELTEAFFGQGTRLTVV.

The genes are TRBV28 and TRBJ1-6; D not resolved. V was trimmed by 6 bases and J by 7 bases, leaving 13 bases between them. This CDR3 region has 14 residues. CDR1 and CDR2 from the germline V gene are MDHEN and SYDVKM. The CDR3 coding sequence is TGTGCCAGCAGAATAGGCAGGCGCAATTCACCCCTCCACTTT. Its protein is CASRIGRRNSPLHF.

This sequence joins TRBV5-1 and TRBJ2-5, with D perhaps TRBD2 (5 bases). CDR3 length: 14 residues. Germline assignment: CDR1 SGHRS and CDR2 YFSETQ. Trimming stripped 4 bases from V and 2 bases from J, with 12 bases between. As DNA, the CDR3 is TGCGCCAGCAGCCCGCCGGGATCACAAGAGACCCAGTACTTC. Its translation is CASSPPGSQETQYF.

Only a few counts were recorded for this clone. J is TRBJ2-7 and V is TRBV6-1; 9 bases match TRBD2. The CDR3 contains 16 residues. Germline CDR1 and CDR2: MNHNS and SASEGT. J gave up 2 bases and V 4 bases, and 9 bases lay outside the gene matches. The CDR3 DNA follows: TGTGCCAGCAGTGCGCCGACTAGCGGATTTACCTACGAGCAGTACTTC. Protein sequence: CASSAPTSGFTYEQYF.

The chain recombines TRBV5-1 with TRBJ2-3; D is perhaps TRBD1 or TRBD2 (6 bases each). Trimming removed 4 bases from V and 4 bases from J, with 19 bases in between. This CDR3 is built from 16 residues. Germline CDR1 reads SGHRS; CDR2 reads YFSETQ. CDR3 in amino acids: CASSLGGRGKADTQYF. The CDR3, as DNA: TGCGCCAGCAGCCTGGGGGGCAGGGGAAAGGCAGATACGCAGTATTTT. The full variable domain, with the rest looked up from reference TRBV5-1 and TRBJ2-3, is KAGVTQTPRYLIKTRGQQVTLSCSPISGHRSVSWYQQTPGQGLQFLFEYFSETQRNKGNFPGRFSGRQFSNSRSEMNVSTLELGDSALYLCASSLGGRGKADTQYFGPGTRLTVL.

V usage is TRBV28 and J usage is TRBJ2-7, with D possibly matching TRBD1 (5 bases). The germline CDR1 and CDR2 sequences are MDHEN and SYDVKM. Trimming stripped 6 bases from V and 1 base from J, with 19 bases between. The CDR3 totals 16 residues. The CDR3 is CASSAVRIGASYEQYF. In DNA form, the CDR3 reads TGTGCCAGCAGCGCGGTCCGCATTGGGGCGTCCTACGAGCAGTACTTC.

This sequence joins TRBV9 and TRBJ2-2; tentative D call: TRBD2 (6 bases). Trimming removed 0 bases at V and 7 bases at J, with 13 bases between. The length of the CDR3 is 15 residues. Germline-derived CDR1 and CDR2 are SGDLS and YYNGEE. The CDR3 spells CASSVGGVRDGELFF. The CDR3 DNA follows: TGTGCCAGCAGCGTAGGGGGGGTAAGGGACGGGGAGCTGTTTTTT.

V and J are TRBV6-1 and TRBJ2-1; 7 bases fit TRBD2. The CDR3 has 13 amino acids. From germline, CDR1 is MNHNS and CDR2 SASEGT. Trimming cost V 8 bases and J 10 bases; bases outside gene matches: 11. The CDR3 nucleotides read TGTGCCAGCGCGCATGAGCGGGAAAACGAGCAGTTCTTC. Translation gives CASAHERENEQFF.

This rearrangement joins TRBV2 to TRBJ2-7; 9 bases agree with TRBD2. The CDR3 consists of 15 residues. With 4 bases clipped from V and 1 base from J, the junction kept 5 bases outside the gene matches. The germline V gene has CDR1 SNHLY and CDR2 FYNNEI. The CDR3 sequence: CASSGKRGESYEQYF. The CDR3 DNA follows: TGTGCCAGCAGTGGAAAGCGGGGGGAGTCCTACGAGCAGTACTTC.